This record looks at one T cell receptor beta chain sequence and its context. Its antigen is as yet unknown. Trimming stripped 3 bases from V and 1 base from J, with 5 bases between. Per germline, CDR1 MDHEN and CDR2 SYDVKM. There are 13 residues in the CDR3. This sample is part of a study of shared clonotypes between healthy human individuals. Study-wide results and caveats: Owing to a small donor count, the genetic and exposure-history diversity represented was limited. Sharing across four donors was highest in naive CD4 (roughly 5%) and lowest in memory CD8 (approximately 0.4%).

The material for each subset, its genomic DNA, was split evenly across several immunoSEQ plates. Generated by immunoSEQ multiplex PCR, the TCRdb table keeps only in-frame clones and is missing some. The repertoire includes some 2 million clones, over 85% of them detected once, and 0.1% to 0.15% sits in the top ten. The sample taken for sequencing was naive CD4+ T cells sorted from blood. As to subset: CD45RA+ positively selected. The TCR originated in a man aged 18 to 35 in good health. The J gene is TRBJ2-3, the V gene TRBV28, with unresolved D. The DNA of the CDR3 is TGTGCCAGCAGTTTTGGCGGCACAGATACGCAGTATTTT. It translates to CASSFGGTDTQYF. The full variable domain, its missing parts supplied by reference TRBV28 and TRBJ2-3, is DVKVTQSSRYLVKRTGEKVFLECVQDMDHENMFWYRQDPGLGLRLIYFSYDVKMKEKGDIPEGYSVSREKKERFSLILESASTNQTSMYLCASSFGGTDTQYFGPGTRLTVL.